The clone carrying this T cell receptor (beta chain) was seen once. This specimen comes from a study of shared clonotypes between healthy human individuals. Profiling relied on immunoSEQ multiplex PCR, and the TCRdb table lists in-frame clones only, not all of them. Of 650,000 to 800,000 clones detected, over 60% appear once; the ten largest clones hold around 1.8%. This receptor was identified in a young woman in good health. Source material: memory CD4+ T cells sorted from blood. Described subset: CD45RA-negative fraction.

CDR3 nucleotides: TGTGCCTGGATCCCGGGACACAATAACAGGGAGACCCAGTACTTC. Amino acids: CAWIPGHNNRETQYF. The chain joins TRBV30 to TRBJ2-5, with D possibly TRBD1 on 6 matching bases. CDR1 GTSNPN and CDR2 SVGIG come from the germline V gene (reference sequence). This CDR3 region has 15 residues. Trimming left V 4 bases short and J 5 bases short, with 20 bases between.